Listed below are T cell receptor beta chains from one sample, sequenced in a study of somatic mutations in cytotoxic T cells in rheumatoid arthritis. Profiling relied on immunoSEQ multiplex PCR, and the TCRdb table lists in-frame clones only, not all of them. The profile shows under 20,000 clones, 86% of them singletons. The source material was CD8+ T cells sorted from blood. The receptors derive from a middle-aged man in good health. Each CDR3 is given with its conserved first and last residue. A D gene is named only where the DNA matches it firmly. Rows give clone size only sometimes, using once, few, many, or a class for an expanded clone.

clone size	V gene	J gene	D gene	CDR3 DNA	CDR3 protein
.	TRBV5-4	TRBJ2-7	.	TGTGCCAGCAGCTTGTTTGGATACGAGCAGTACTTC	CASSLFGYEQYF
.	TRBV7-6	TRBJ2-7	TRBD1	TGTGCCAGCAGCTCACGGGACAGCTCCTACGAGCAGTACTTC	CASSSRDSSYEQYF
few	TRBV27	TRBJ1-5	.	TGTGCCAGCAGTTTATTGGGTCAGCCCCAGCATTTT	CASSLLGQPQHF
.	TRBV9	TRBJ1-1	.	TGTGCCAGCAGCGTTAGTCCCCGGACGGGTGCGGGCACTGAAGCTTTCTTT	CASSVSPRTGAGTEAFF
.	TRBV27	TRBJ2-5	TRBD2	TGTGCCAGCAGTTTAGTGGCGGGAGTCTTGGAGACCCAGTACTTC	CASSLVAGVLETQYF
.	TRBV28	TRBJ2-2	TRBD2	TGTGCCAGCAGTTTTTCATCACCGGGACTAGCGGGATCTGACGGGGAGCTGTTTTTT	CASSFSSPGLAGSDGELFF
.	TRBV6-5	TRBJ2-7	TRBD1	TGTGCCAGCAGTTCCGGGACAGGTTTCTACGAGCAGTACTTC	CASSSGTGFYEQYF
once	TRBV27	TRBJ2-7	.	TGTGCCAGCGCCAACGTGGACGAGCAGTACTTC	CASANVDEQYF
.	TRBV7-2	TRBJ2-7	TRBD1	TGTGCCAGCAGCCCGACAGGGGGGGGCTACGAGCAGTACTTC	CASSPTGGGYEQYF
once	TRBV5-5	TRBJ2-5	TRBD1	TGTGCCAGCAGTGAGACAGGGTGGGGAGAGACCCAGTACTTC	CASSETGWGETQYF
.	TRBV27	TRBJ1-4	.	TGTGCCAGCATGGGCAGCCTTAATGAAAAACTGTTTTTT	CASMGSLNEKLFF
.	TRBV4-3	TRBJ2-3	TRBD1	TGCGCCAGCAGCCAAGATGGGGCAGGGGGTGGTGATACGCAGTATTTT	CASSQDGAGGGDTQYF
.	TRBV28	TRBJ2-5	.	TGTGCCAACATGACAGGTGATTTAGGAGAGACCCAGTACTTC	CANMTGDLGETQYF
once	TRBV19	TRBJ1-5	TRBD1	TGTGCCAGTAGTACCCTGGACAGGGGGCTCGATAGCAATCAGCCCCAGCATTTT	CASSTLDRGLDSNQPQHF
.	TRBV19	TRBJ2-1	.	TGTGCCAGTAGTATAGAGGTGAGGGGGGGCCTTAATGAGCAGTTCTTC	CASSIEVRGGLNEQFF
.	TRBV9	TRBJ2-7	.	TGTGCCAGCAGCGTAGGGGATTACTCCTACGAGCAGTACTTC	CASSVGDYSYEQYF
once	TRBV9	TRBJ2-5	.	TGTGCCAGCAGCGTCTGGGCCACTGGGGGGGAGACCCAGTACTTC	CASSVWATGGETQYF
.	TRBV7-6	TRBJ1-5	.	TGTGCCAGCAGCCCCCCCAGGGTTCTCGATCAGCCCCAGCATTTT	CASSPPRVLDQPQHF
.	TRBV15	TRBJ2-7	TRBD1	TGTGCCACCAGCAGGGACAGGGGCTACGAGCAGTACTTC	CATSRDRGYEQYF
once	TRBV2	TRBJ2-3	TRBD1	TGTGCCAGGGGGGACAGGGCTAGCACAGATACGCAGTATTTT	CARGDRASTDTQYF
.	TRBV5-1	TRBJ2-1	.	TGCGCCAGCAGCTTGGGTTCGGCTCTCTCTTACTACAATGAGCAGTTCTTC	CASSLGSALSYYNEQFF
few	TRBV2	TRBJ1-1	.	TGTGCCAGCAGTGAACCAGAGAACACTGAAGCTTTCTTT	CASSEPENTEAFF
.	TRBV6-5	TRBJ2-3	.	TGTGCCAGCAGTTTATCCCTAGGGGGCACAGATACGCAGTATTTT	CASSLSLGGTDTQYF
.	TRBV5-6	TRBJ1-1	.	TGTGCCAGCAGCTTGTCGGGAATCACTGAAGCTTTCTTT	CASSLSGITEAFF
.	TRBV6-5	TRBJ2-7	.	TGTGCCAGCAGTTGGGGCGGGAAGACGTACGAGCAGTACTTC	CASSWGGKTYEQYF
.	TRBV7-2	TRBJ2-1	TRBD2	TGTGCCAGCAGCTTTTCGACTAGCGGGGGGGTTTACAATGAGCAGTTCTTC	CASSFSTSGGVYNEQFF
few	TRBV15	TRBJ1-1	.	TGTGCCACCAGCCTACAGAAGAACACTGAAGCTTTCTTT	CATSLQKNTEAFF
.	TRBV7-9	TRBJ2-2	.	TGTGCCAGCAGCTTAGGTCCGGGCGGGGAGCTGTTTTTT	CASSLGPGGELFF
.	TRBV4-3	TRBJ1-1	.	TGCGCCAGCAGCCAGTTGGGGCAGGTCGAAGCTTTCTTT	CASSQLGQVEAFF
.	TRBV27	TRBJ2-7	TRBD2	TGTGCCAGCAGTTTAGTACGGGAGGGGTTTTACGAGCAGTACTTC	CASSLVREGFYEQYF
few	TRBV30	TRBJ1-1	.	TGTGCCTGGAGTGTGCAGGATGTTAACACTGAAGCTTTCTTT	CAWSVQDVNTEAFF
.	TRBV5-6	TRBJ2-2	TRBD2	TGTGCCAGAAATTCGGGACTAGACGCTTACGGGGAGCTGTTTTTT	CARNSGLDAYGELFF
medium-sized	TRBV9	TRBJ2-3	TRBD2	TGTGCCAGCAGCAGGGCGGGGGGGGACTCCGATACGCAGTATTTT	CASSRAGGDSDTQYF
.	TRBV13	TRBJ2-7	TRBD2	TGTGCCAGCAGCGGAGGGACTAGCGGCTACGAGCAGTACTTC	CASSGGTSGYEQYF
.	TRBV14	TRBJ1-2	.	TGTGCCAGCAGCCAAGATCACAGTCCTAACTATGGCTACACCTTC	CASSQDHSPNYGYTF
.	TRBV6-4	TRBJ2-3	.	TGTGCCAGCAGTGACTCGGAACAGGGGGGGGGAGATACGCAGTATTTT	CASSDSEQGGGDTQYF
.	TRBV21-1	TRBJ1-3	.	TGTGCCTCCAACAGACCTGGAAACACCATATATTTT	CASNRPGNTIYF
.	TRBV11-2	TRBJ2-7	.	TGTGCCACCGCCCGCTGGACCTACGAGCAGTACTTC	CATARWTYEQYF
.	TRBV9	TRBJ2-3	.	TGTGCCAGCAGCGTAGAGGGTAGCGCCACGTGGACAGATACGCAGTATTTT	CASSVEGSATWTDTQYF
.	TRBV27	TRBJ1-3	.	TGTGCCAGCAGTTTAACACTAGACACCATATATTTT	CASSLTLDTIYF
.	TRBV7-6	TRBJ2-2	.	TGTGCCAGCAGCGTGCGGACAACGAACACCGGGGAGCTGTTTTTT	CASSVRTTNTGELFF
once	TRBV29-1	TRBJ2-7	TRBD1	TGCAGCGTTGAAGATCGGCCAGGGGGCGTCGACGAGCAGTACTTC	CSVEDRPGGVDEQYF
.	TRBV29-1	TRBJ2-7	TRBD2	TGCAGCGTTGTCGGAGCGGGAGAGGAAGAGCAGTACTTC	CSVVGAGEEEQYF
few	TRBV5-1	TRBJ2-2	.	TGCGCCAGCAGCTTGAAGGGCATCGGGGAGCTGTTTTTT	CASSLKGIGELFF
.	TRBV6-4	TRBJ1-1	.	TGTGCCAGCAGTGACTCTATATCGGGGGCGGTCACTGAAGCTTTCTTT	CASSDSISGAVTEAFF